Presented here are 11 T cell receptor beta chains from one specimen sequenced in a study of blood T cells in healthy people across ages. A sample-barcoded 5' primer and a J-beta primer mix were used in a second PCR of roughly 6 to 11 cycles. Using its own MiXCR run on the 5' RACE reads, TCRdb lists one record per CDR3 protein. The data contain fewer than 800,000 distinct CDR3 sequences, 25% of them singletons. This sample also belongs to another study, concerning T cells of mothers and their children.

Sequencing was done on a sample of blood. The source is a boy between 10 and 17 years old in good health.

This CDR3 is CASILKFGTSGSRGEQYF. CDR3 sequence (DNA): TGTGCCAGCATCCTCAAGTTTGGGACTAGCGGGAGTCGGGGGGAGCAGTACTTC. The chain has TRBV28 and TRBJ2-1, with TRBD2 matching over 14 bases. The J call may be in error: the DNA end matches TRBJ2-7 better. Germline loops: CDR1 MDHEN, CDR2 SYDVKM. This CDR3 contains 18 residues.

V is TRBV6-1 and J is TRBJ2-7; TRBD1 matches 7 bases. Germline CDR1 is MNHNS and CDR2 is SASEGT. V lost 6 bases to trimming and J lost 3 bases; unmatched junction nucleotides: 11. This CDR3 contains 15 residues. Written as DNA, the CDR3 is TGTGCCAGCAGAGGAACGGGACAGAGACACTACGAGCAGTACTTC. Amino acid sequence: CASRGTGQRHYEQYF.

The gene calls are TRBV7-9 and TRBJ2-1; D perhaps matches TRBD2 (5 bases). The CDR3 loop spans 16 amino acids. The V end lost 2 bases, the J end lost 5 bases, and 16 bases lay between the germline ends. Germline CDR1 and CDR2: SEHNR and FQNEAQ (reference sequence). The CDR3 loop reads CASSLSLVGSDNEQFF. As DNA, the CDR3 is TGTGCCAGCAGCTTATCACTAGTAGGGTCCGACAATGAGCAGTTCTTC.

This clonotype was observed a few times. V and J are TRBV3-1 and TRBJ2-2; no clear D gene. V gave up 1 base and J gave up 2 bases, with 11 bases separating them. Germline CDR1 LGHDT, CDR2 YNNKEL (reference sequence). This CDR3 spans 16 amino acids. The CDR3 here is CASSQVFTANTGELFF. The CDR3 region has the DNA TGTGCCAGCAGCCAAGTGTTCACAGCTAACACCGGGGAGCTGTTTTTT.

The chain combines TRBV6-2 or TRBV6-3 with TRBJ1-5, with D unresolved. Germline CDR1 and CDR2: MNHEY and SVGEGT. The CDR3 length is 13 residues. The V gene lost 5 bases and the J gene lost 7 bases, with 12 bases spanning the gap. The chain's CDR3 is CASSDPNEQPQHF. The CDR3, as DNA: TGTGCCAGCAGTGACCCAAATGAGCAGCCCCAGCATTTT.

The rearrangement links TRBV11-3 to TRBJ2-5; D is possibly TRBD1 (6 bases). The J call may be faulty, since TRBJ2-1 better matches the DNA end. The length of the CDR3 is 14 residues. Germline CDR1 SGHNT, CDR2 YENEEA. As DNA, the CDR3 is TGTGCCAGCAGCTTTTGGGCCCAGGGGAATGAGCAGTTCTTC. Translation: CASSFWAQGNEQFF.

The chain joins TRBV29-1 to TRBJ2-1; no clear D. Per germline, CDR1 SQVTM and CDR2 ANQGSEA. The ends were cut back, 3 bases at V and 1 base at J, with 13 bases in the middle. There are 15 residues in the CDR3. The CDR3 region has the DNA TGCAGCGTTGATGGGTATGGGGTTTCCTACAATGAGCAGTTCTTC. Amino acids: CSVDGYGVSYNEQFF.

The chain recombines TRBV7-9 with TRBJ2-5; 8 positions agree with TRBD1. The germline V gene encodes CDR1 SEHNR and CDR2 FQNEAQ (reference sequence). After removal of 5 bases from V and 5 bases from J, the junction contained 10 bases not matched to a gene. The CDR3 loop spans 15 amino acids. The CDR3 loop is CASSPGQGPAETQYF. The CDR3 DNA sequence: TGTGCCAGCAGCCCCGGACAGGGTCCCGCGGAGACCCAGTACTTC.

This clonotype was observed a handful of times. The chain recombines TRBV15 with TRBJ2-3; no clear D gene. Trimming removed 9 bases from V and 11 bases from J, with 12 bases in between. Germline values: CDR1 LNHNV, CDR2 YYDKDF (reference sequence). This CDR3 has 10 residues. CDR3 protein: CATGSYMQYF. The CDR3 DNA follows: TGTGCCACAGGCTCTTATATGCAGTATTTT.

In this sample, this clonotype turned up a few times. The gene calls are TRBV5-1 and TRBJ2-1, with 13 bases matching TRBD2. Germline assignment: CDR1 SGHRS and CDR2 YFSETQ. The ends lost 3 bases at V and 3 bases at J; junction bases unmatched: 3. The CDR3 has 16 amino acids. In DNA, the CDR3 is TGCGCCAGCAGCTCGACTAGCGGGGGGTACTACAATGAGCAGTTCTTC. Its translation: CASSSTSGGYYNEQFF.

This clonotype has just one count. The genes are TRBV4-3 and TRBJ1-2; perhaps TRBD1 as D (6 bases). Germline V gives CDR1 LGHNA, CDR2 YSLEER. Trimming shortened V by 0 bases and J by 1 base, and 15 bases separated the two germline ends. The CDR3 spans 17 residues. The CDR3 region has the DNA TGCGCCAGCAGCCAAGATGGGGTACTGGACAGTAACTATGGCTACACCTTC. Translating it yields CASSQDGVLDSNYGYTF.